Below are 32 T cell receptor beta chains sequenced from a single sample in a study of spatial heterogeneity in lung cancer (dated by TCRdb to about 2019). Paper-wide results and their limitations: The tumor nonsynonymous mutation count correlated with the number of expanded alpha and beta TCRs within the tumor.

Receptor libraries were prepared by 5' RACE. The sequencer listed for this sample is NextSeq 500. TCRdb took the public reads, trimmed them with fastp at Q25, ran MiXCR for clone calling and kept in-frame beta chains. For every CDR3 protein sequence, its rows merge into one entry that carries the most common genes and DNA. The table for this sample lists some 3,200 distinct CDR3 sequences; roughly 5.6% of them were counted only once. The ten biggest clones cover 25% to 40% of the sample. These TCRs are of unknown antigen specificity. Read against the paper, the sample's time point label means: sample taken at primary tumor resection. Here the sequenced sample was lung tumor tissue, taken at surgery. The receptors originated from a female donor with early-stage non-small cell lung cancer.

By share, this clonotype ranks as medium-sized. Because the library targeted alpha chains, this beta chain is an off-target read whose size means little. J is TRBJ2-3 and V is TRBV9; D is undetermined. The germline V gene encodes CDR1 SGDLS and CDR2 YYNGEE. This CDR3 is 14 amino acids long. Trimming took off 0 bases at V and 4 bases at J, with 9 bases between the two ends. Here the CDR3 reads CASSVGVRPDTQYF. The CDR3 nucleotides are TGTGCCAGCAGCGTAGGGGTCCGGCCAGATACGCAGTATTTT.

This clonotype was picked up a small number of times. Being off target in a library aimed at alpha chains, this beta chain has a size of little meaning. J is TRBJ2-1 and V is TRBV5-1; the D gene is possibly TRBD1 (6 bases). This CDR3 contains 16 residues. Trimming removed 4 bases from V and 0 bases from J, with 14 bases in between. Germline assignment: CDR1 SGHRS and CDR2 YFSETQ. The CDR3 loop is CASSPQLGGSYNEQFF. The CDR3 DNA reads as TGCGCCAGCAGCCCACAACTAGGGGGCTCCTACAATGAGCAGTTCTTC.

This clonotype was detected ten times or more. Because the library targeted alpha chains, this beta chain is an off-target read whose size means little. The chain uses TRBV6-2 or TRBV6-3 and TRBJ1-3; D may be TRBD1 (6 bases). This CDR3 contains 13 residues. Trimming took 6 bases from V and 8 from J, leaving 14 bases between them. Germline CDR1 reads MNHEY; CDR2 reads SVGEGT. The CDR3 region has the DNA TGTGCCAGCAGATATGGGGGCGCGGACACCATATATTTT. The encoded protein is CASRYGGADTIYF.

In its sample, this clonotype ranks as medium-sized. Being off target in a library aimed at alpha chains, this beta chain has a size of little meaning. The rearrangement joins TRBV28 to TRBJ1-1, with 7 bases identical to TRBD1. The J segment lost 3 bases and the V segment lost 6 bases, leaving 10 bases of the junction unmatched. CDR3 length: 15 residues. Per the germline V gene, CDR1 is MDHEN and CDR2 is SYDVKM. The CDR3 protein is CASSSAGTADTEAFF. CDR3 coding DNA: TGTGCCAGCAGCTCCGCCGGGACAGCGGACACTGAAGCTTTCTTT.

This clonotype is medium-sized (0.01 to 0.1%) within its sample. Because the library targeted alpha chains, this beta chain is an off-target read whose size means little. CDR3 coding DNA: TGTGCCAGCAGCCAAGATCGGGGAGAGCGGGAAACAGAGACCCAGTACTTC. This sequence encodes CASSQDRGERETETQYF. J is TRBJ2-5 and V is TRBV3-1, with TRBD2 matching over 7 bases. CDR3 size: 17 residues. Germline assignment: CDR1 LGHDT and CDR2 YNNKEL (reference sequence). V trimming: 0 bases; J trimming: 4 bases; junction bases outside the gene matches: 11.

On this clonotype: The library was prepared for alpha chains; this beta chain is a stray read, so its frequency means little. V is TRBV28 and J is TRBJ2-5; 7 bases match TRBD1. CDR1 is MDHEN, CDR2 SYDVKM, per germline. CDR3 length equals 15 residues. The ends lost 5 bases at V and 5 bases at J; junction bases unmatched: 11. In nucleotides, the CDR3 is TGTGCCAGCAGTCCCCCGGACAGGCCGGGGGAGACCCAGTACTTC. It specifies CASSPPDRPGETQYF.

This clonotype was recorded many times. This beta chain appears as a stray read in a library generated for alpha chains; its size is not informative. The V and J genes are TRBV6-5 and TRBJ1-1; maybe TRBD1 (5 bases). V was pared by 1 base and J by 8 bases, with 11 bases between. This CDR3 contains 13 residues. The germline V gene has CDR1 MNHEY and CDR2 SVGAGI. The CDR3 DNA sequence: TGTGCCAGCAGTTACTTTGGGACTCCGGAAGCTTTCTTT. This codes for CASSYFGTPEAFF.

This clonotype was seen ten or more times. Because this beta chain is a stray read in a library intended to capture alpha chains, its abundance should not be given much weight. V and J are TRBV6-1 and TRBJ2-5; no clear D. The germline CDR1 and CDR2 sequences are MNHNS and SASEGT. With 4 bases removed from V and 2 bases from J, the gap between germline ends came to 20 bases. The CDR3 runs 17 residues. CDR3 nucleotides: TGTGCCAGCAGTGTAGGCATTGTGGTTTGGGGACAAGAGACCCAGTACTTC. It yields the protein CASSVGIVVWGQETQYF.

This clonotype occurred a few times. This beta chain lies outside the target of a library built for alpha chains; its clone size means little. The chain combines TRBV5-1 with TRBJ2-5; 7 nucleotides line up with TRBD2. CDR3 length equals 12 residues. J was trimmed by 5 bases and V by 5 bases; bases with no gene match: 3. Per the germline V gene, CDR1 is SGHRS and CDR2 is YFSETQ. The CDR3 protein is CASRTSQETQYF. CDR3 DNA sequence: TGCGCCAGCAGGACTAGCCAGGAGACCCAGTACTTC.

This clonotype is deemed medium-sized. Because this beta chain is a stray read in a library intended to capture alpha chains, its abundance should not be given much weight. The rearrangement uses TRBV5-5 and TRBJ2-6; D ambiguous. The CDR3 is made up of 17 amino acids. Trimming pared 1 base from V and 0 bases from J, leaving 11 bases between. From germline, CDR1 is SGHKS and CDR2 YYEKEE (reference sequence). CDR3 DNA: TGTGCCAGCAGCTTGAGGCCGTCTGACTCTGGGGCCAACGTCCTGACTTTC. Translation gives CASSLRPSDSGANVLTF.

With regard to this clonotype: This beta chain is an unintended read in a library built for alpha chains; its size means little. The V call is TRBV18, the J call TRBJ1-1; TRBD1 matches 9 bases. V lost 3 bases and J lost 1; bases outside the gene matches: 0. The CDR3 runs to 14 residues. Germline lookup yields CDR1 KGHSH and CDR2 LQKENI. Here the CDR3 DNA reads TGTGCCAGCTCACCGGGACAGGGGAACACTGAAGCTTTCTTT. Protein product: CASSPGQGNTEAFF.

This clonotype is deemed medium-sized. With the library built for alpha chains, this beta chain is off target and its frequency is not meaningful. The chain recombines TRBV5-1 with TRBJ2-3, with no clear D. The CDR3 runs 16 residues. Between the trimmed V and J ends, which lost 2 bases and 2 bases, there was a span of 15 bases. Looked up from germline, CDR1 is SGHRS and CDR2 is YFSETQ. The CDR3 reads CASSFLSSTVTDTQYF. The CDR3 DNA sequence: TGCGCCAGCAGCTTCCTTAGCTCTACAGTCACAGATACGCAGTATTTT.

Worth noting for this clonotype: This beta chain came through as a stray read in a library set up for alpha chains, and its size says little. V and J are TRBV9 and TRBJ1-1; 7 nucleotides agree with TRBD1. CDR1 is SGDLS and CDR2 is YYNGEE in the germline V gene. V shed 5 bases and J 5 bases; nucleotides not matched to a gene: 9. The CDR3 sequence is 14 residues long. Here the CDR3 DNA reads TGTGCCAGCAGGTCCGGGACAGATCCTACTGAAGCTTTCTTT. Its translation is CASRSGTDPTEAFF.

This clonotype was counted many times. This beta chain is an unintended read in a library built for alpha chains; its size means little. This rearrangement joins TRBV20-1 to TRBJ1-2; D is uncertain. CDR3 length: 15 amino acids. Trimming cost V 4 bases and J 4 bases, with 19 bases left between them. CDR1 and CDR2 (germline): DFQATT, SNEGSKA (reference sequence). The CDR3 DNA reads as TGCAGTGCTATATCCCTTGACGCCTTTGGCTATGGCTACACCTTC. Translation gives CSAISLDAFGYGYTF.

In regard to this clonotype: Because the library targeted alpha chains, this beta chain is an off-target read whose size means little. The chain combines TRBV7-3 with TRBJ2-5; TRBD1 is a possible D gene (5 bases). V gave up 2 bases and J gave up 2 bases, with 9 bases separating them. Germline V CDR1 and CDR2: SGHTA, FQGTGA. The CDR3 spans 14 residues. CDR3 in DNA: TGTGCCAGCAGCTTAGGGGCAGTTCAAGAGACCCAGTACTTC. Its translation: CASSLGAVQETQYF.

This clonotype was detected only a few times. This beta chain is off target for a library built for alpha chains, so its abundance means little. This chain links TRBV7-9 with TRBJ2-1; TRBD2 aligns across 8 bases. The germline V gene has CDR1 SEHNR and CDR2 FQNEAQ (reference sequence). The CDR3 has 16 residues. V was clipped by 2 bases and J by 1 base; unmatched bases: 4. The CDR3 DNA is TGTGCCAGCAGCTTATCCCTAGCGGGTTCCTACAATGAGCAGTTCTTC. Protein: CASSLSLAGSYNEQFF.

This clonotype was seen at least ten times. The size of this beta chain means little, since it is a stray read in a library made for alpha chains. The chain joins TRBV5-1 to TRBJ2-5; D unclear. The CDR3 is 15 amino acids. Germline V gene data show CDR1 as SGHRS and CDR2 as YFSETQ. V lost 2 bases, J lost 0 bases, and 11 bases lay in between. CDR3 in amino acids: CASSLTLTYQETQYF. DNA for the CDR3: TGCGCCAGCAGCTTAACACTAACGTACCAAGAGACCCAGTACTTC.

This clonotype was detected many times. The library was prepared for alpha chains; this beta chain is a stray read, so its frequency means little. This chain joins TRBV23-1 and TRBJ2-1; D ambiguous. TRBV23-1 is an ORF; its function is uncertain. CDR3 length: 20 amino acids. Trimming left V 0 bases short and J 5 bases short, with 26 bases between. DNA for the CDR3: TGCGCCAGCAGTCAATCCCCGGCCTCGGACCCAAATCAAAGGGACAATGAGCAGTTCTTC. It yields the protein CASSQSPASDPNQRDNEQFF.

This clonotype ranks as medium-sized. The library was built for alpha chains, so this beta chain is an off-target read and its size means little. The CDR3: CSARDPKRITEAFF. In DNA form, the CDR3 reads TGCAGTGCTAGAGATCCGAAGAGGATCACTGAAGCTTTCTTT. The gene calls are TRBV20-1 and TRBJ1-1; D is uncertain. The ends were cut back, 0 bases at V and 4 bases at J, with 12 bases in the middle. The CDR3 is made up of 14 amino acids. Germline assignment: CDR1 DFQATT and CDR2 SNEGSKA (reference sequence).

This clonotype rates as medium-sized. This beta chain is a stray read from a library made for alpha chains; its abundance is not meaningful. The CDR3: CASSLLFGSGANVLTF. The CDR3, as DNA: TGTGCCAGCAGTTTACTCTTTGGCTCTGGGGCCAACGTCCTGACTTTC. V gene TRBV28 combines with J gene TRBJ2-6; D gene ambiguous. Trimming removed 2 bases at V and 0 bases at J, with 8 bases between. Germline lookup yields CDR1 MDHEN and CDR2 SYDVKM. This CDR3 spans 16 amino acids.

Sample share makes this clonotype medium-sized (0.01 to 0.1%). Being off target in a library aimed at alpha chains, this beta chain has a size of little meaning. The V call is TRBV6-1, the J call TRBJ2-7; D uncertain. This CDR3 spans 17 amino acids. V lost 7 bases and J lost 0, with 22 bases in between. The germline V gene encodes CDR1 MNHNS and CDR2 SASEGT. The CDR3 DNA reads TGTGCCAGCACAGGCGTCGGGCCTGGCGGAAGCTCCTACGAGCAGTACTTC. Translating it yields CASTGVGPGGSSYEQYF.

By share of the sample, this clonotype is medium-sized. This beta chain came through as a stray read in a library set up for alpha chains, and its size says little. The rearrangement joins TRBV12-3 or TRBV12-4 to TRBJ1-1; D is unclear. CDR3 length: 11 residues. Trimming took off 6 bases at V and 5 bases at J, with 7 bases between the two ends. CDR3 in DNA: TGTGCCAGCAGATTACTTACTGAAGCTTTCTTT. Its protein product is CASRLLTEAFF.

Within the sample, this clonotype is medium-sized. This beta chain lies outside the target of a library built for alpha chains; its clone size means little. The CDR3 spells CASSLSGSSYEQYF. The CDR3 DNA is TGTGCCAGCAGTCTTAGCGGGAGCTCCTACGAGCAGTACTTC. This chain joins TRBV12-3 or TRBV12-4 and TRBJ2-7; 9 bases line up with TRBD2. CDR3 length: 14 residues. J gave up 0 bases and V 5 bases, and 2 bases lay outside the gene matches.

This clonotype was observed many times. This beta chain is an off-target read within a library intended for alpha chains, so its frequency means little. The CDR3 DNA follows: TGTGCCAGCAGTTCGCAGGGGGCTCAAGTCGGCACTGAAGCTTTCTTT. It codes for CASSSQGAQVGTEAFF. The chain couples TRBV12-3 or TRBV12-4 to TRBJ1-1, with TRBD1 identical over 8 bases. V was pared by 4 bases and J by 4 bases, with 11 bases of the junction left unmatched. The CDR3 extends over 16 amino acids.

By sample share, this clonotype is medium-sized (0.01 to 0.1%). This beta chain appears as a stray read in a library generated for alpha chains; its size is not informative. The chain combines TRBV7-2 with TRBJ1-3; TRBD1 is a possible D gene (6 bases). This CDR3 spans 15 amino acids. Germline values: CDR1 SGHTA, CDR2 FQGNSA. V shed 1 base and J shed 6 bases, with 13 bases lying between them. CDR3 sequence reads: CASSLVIGGQNTIYF. The CDR3 coding sequence is TGTGCCAGCAGCTTAGTTATCGGGGGGCAAAACACCATATATTTT.

By share, this clonotype counts as large. This beta chain is a stray read from a library made for alpha chains; its abundance is not meaningful. This rearrangement joins TRBV12-3 or TRBV12-4 to TRBJ1-2; D gene ambiguous. Trimming pared 3 bases from V and 4 bases from J, leaving 6 bases between. There are 12 residues in the CDR3. The CDR3 sequence: CASSFGGYGYTF. The CDR3 nucleotides read TGTGCCAGCAGTTTCGGAGGCTATGGCTACACCTTC.

This clonotype showed up many times. This beta chain lies outside the target of a library built for alpha chains; its clone size means little. This CDR3 is CASSSPTGYAGYTF. As DNA, the CDR3 is TGTGCCAGCAGTTCCCCCACCGGGTATGCTGGCTACACCTTC. The V call is TRBV28, the J call TRBJ1-2, with D unresolved. The V gene lost 4 bases and the J gene lost 7 bases, with 16 bases spanning the gap. Germline CDR1 MDHEN, CDR2 SYDVKM. This CDR3 region has 14 residues.

This clonotype was observed many times. In a library made to pick up alpha chains, this beta chain is a stray read with a size that means little. The chain carries TRBV5-5 and TRBJ2-2; TRBD1 agrees at 11 bases. The CDR3 has 16 amino acids. Germline assignment: CDR1 SGHKS and CDR2 YYEKEE (reference sequence). Germline trimming cut 3 bases from V and 5 bases from J; bases unmatched to any gene: 6. The CDR3, as DNA: TGTGCCAGCAGCTACGGACAGGGGGCAAAGACCGGGGAGCTGTTTTTT. Encoded protein: CASSYGQGAKTGELFF. The whole variable domain, filled in from reference TRBV5-5 and TRBJ2-2, reads DAGVTQSPTHLIKTRGQQVTLRCSPISGHKSVSWYQQVLGQGPQFIFQYYEKEERGRGNFPDRFSARQFPNYSSELNVNALLLGDSALYLCASSYGQGAKTGELFFGEGSRLTVL.

This clonotype is medium-sized (0.01 to 0.1%) by share. With the library built for alpha chains, this beta chain is off target and its frequency is not meaningful. The rearrangement joins TRBV28 to TRBJ2-7; 7 bases line up with TRBD1. Looked up from germline, CDR1 is MDHEN and CDR2 is SYDVKM. The CDR3 runs 12 residues. Losses at the gene ends were 8 bases for V and 4 bases for J; bases not matched to a gene: 5. Here the CDR3 reads CASGGQPYEQYV. CDR3 in DNA: TGTGCCAGCGGGGGACAGCCGTACGAGCAGTACGTC.

By frequency in the sample, this clonotype is medium-sized. This beta chain is off target for a library built for alpha chains, so its abundance means little. This chain links TRBV7-8 with TRBJ2-5; 9 bases agree with TRBD2. J gave up 1 base and V 3 bases, and 3 bases lay outside the gene matches. The germline gives CDR1 SGHVS, CDR2 FQNEAQ. This CDR3 is 15 amino acids long. The CDR3 reads CASSFGLASQETQYF. The CDR3, as DNA: TGTGCCAGCAGCTTCGGACTAGCGTCCCAAGAGACCCAGTACTTC.

This clonotype qualifies as medium-sized. Since the library was made to target alpha chains, this beta chain is a stray read and its abundance is not meaningful. DNA of the CDR3: TGTGCCAGCAGCTACCGGGGGGCAACTAATGAAAAACTGTTTTTT. Translated: CASSYRGATNEKLFF. The chain joins TRBV7-9 to TRBJ1-4, with D perhaps matching TRBD1 (5 bases). CDR3 length: 15 amino acids. Germline V lookup: CDR1 SEHNR, CDR2 FQNEAQ (reference sequence). V was shortened by 4 bases and J by 0 bases, with 9 bases between the two germline ends.

At least ten counts were recorded for this clonotype. This beta chain is an unintended read in a library built for alpha chains; its size means little. The chain is built from TRBV25-1 and TRBJ2-5; 7 bases agree with TRBD2. The CDR3 has 15 amino acids. In germline, CDR1 is MGHDK, CDR2 SYGVNS. Trimming took 8 bases from V and 0 from J; bases not matched to a gene: 9. CDR3 DNA sequence: TGTGCCAGCCGACCTCTCGGGGGGAACCAAGAGACCCAGTACTTC. Amino acid sequence: CASRPLGGNQETQYF.